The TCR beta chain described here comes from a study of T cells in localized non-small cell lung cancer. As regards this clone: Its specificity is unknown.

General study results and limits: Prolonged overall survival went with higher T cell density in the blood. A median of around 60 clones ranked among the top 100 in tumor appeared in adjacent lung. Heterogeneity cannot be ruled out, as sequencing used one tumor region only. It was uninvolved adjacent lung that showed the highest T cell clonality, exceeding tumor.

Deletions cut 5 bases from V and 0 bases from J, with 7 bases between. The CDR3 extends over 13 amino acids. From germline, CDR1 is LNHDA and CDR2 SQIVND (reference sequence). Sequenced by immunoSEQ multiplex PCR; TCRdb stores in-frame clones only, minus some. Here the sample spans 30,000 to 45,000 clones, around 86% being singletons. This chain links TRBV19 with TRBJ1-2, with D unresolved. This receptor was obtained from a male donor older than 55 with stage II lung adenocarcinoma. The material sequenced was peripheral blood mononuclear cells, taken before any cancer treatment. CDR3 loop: CASSPSANYGYTF. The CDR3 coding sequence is TGTGCCAGTAGTCCCTCTGCTAACTATGGCTACACCTTC.